The clone carrying this TCR beta chain has a single count. Its antigen is not known. Prepared libraries of TCR beta cDNA carried unique molecular identifiers. Input amounts of 1 to 10 million T cells were used. These gave some 500,000 cDNA molecules, so each molecule approximated one T cell. TCRdb reprocessed the PCR reads via MiXCR and lists one record per CDR3 protein. The data show some 190,000 distinct CDR3 sequences, about 30% seen once. The record originates from a study of post-analysis software for immune sequencing data. For the study at large: Courses of disease covered relapsing-remitting, secondary progressive and progressive-relapsing multiple sclerosis. Study-wide results and caveats: There was significantly lower normalized Chao1 diversity in multiple sclerosis patients than in controls. Among about 5 TRBV segments more frequent in patients than controls were TRBV5-6, TRBV5-1 and TRBV20-1. Under F measure analysis, samples from one preparation batch co-clustered strongly.

CDR3 size: 15 residues. Germline-derived CDR1 and CDR2 are SGHNT and YENEEA. With 5 bases clipped from V and 3 bases from J, the junction kept 4 bases outside the gene matches. Sequencing input: blood. The TCR was taken from a girl between 2 and 17 years old with multiple sclerosis. The chain employs TRBV11-3 and TRBJ2-1; 10 nucleotides match TRBD2. CDR3 nucleotide sequence: TGTGCCAGCAGCCCTAGCGGGAGTTTCTACAATGAGCAGTTCTTC. It codes for CASSPSGSFYNEQFF.